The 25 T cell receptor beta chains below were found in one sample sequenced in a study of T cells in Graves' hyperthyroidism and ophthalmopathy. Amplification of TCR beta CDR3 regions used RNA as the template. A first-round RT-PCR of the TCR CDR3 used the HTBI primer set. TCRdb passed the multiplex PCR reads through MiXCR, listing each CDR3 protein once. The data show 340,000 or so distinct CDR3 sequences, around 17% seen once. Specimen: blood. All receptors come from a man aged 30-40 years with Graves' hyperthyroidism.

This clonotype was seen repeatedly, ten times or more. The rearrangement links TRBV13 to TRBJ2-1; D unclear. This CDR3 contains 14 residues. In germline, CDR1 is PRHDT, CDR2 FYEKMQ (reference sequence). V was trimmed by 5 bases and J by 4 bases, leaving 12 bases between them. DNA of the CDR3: TGTGCCAGCAGCAAAGATGGGGTATACAATGAGCAGTTCTTC. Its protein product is CASSKDGVYNEQFF.

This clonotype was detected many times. The CDR3 region is CASSYYVQGARIQETQYF. In nucleotides, the CDR3 is TGTGCCAGCAGCTACTACGTTCAGGGGGCGCGAATCCAAGAGACCCAGTACTTC. This sequence joins TRBV7-9 and TRBJ2-5, with TRBD1 matching 8 bases. Germline V gene data show CDR1 as SEHNR and CDR2 as FQNEAQ (reference sequence). Trimming at V came to 4 bases and at J to 1 base, leaving 14 bases not matched to a gene. This CDR3 region has 18 residues.

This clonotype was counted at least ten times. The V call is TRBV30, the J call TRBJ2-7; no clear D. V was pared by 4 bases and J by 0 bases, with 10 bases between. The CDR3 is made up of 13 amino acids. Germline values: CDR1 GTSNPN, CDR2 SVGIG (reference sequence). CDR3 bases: TGTGCCTGGAACCCCACCAGCTCCTACGAGCAGTACTTC. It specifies CAWNPTSSYEQYF. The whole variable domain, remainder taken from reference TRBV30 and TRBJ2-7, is SQTIHQWPATLVQPVGSPLSLECTVEGTSNPNLYWYRQAAGRGLQLLFYSVGIGQISSEVPQNLSASRPQDRQFILSSKKLLLSDSGFYLCAWNPTSSYEQYFGPGTRLTVT.

The DNA of the CDR3 is TGCGCCAGCAGGAATACCCAAACTCGTCGTAGCTCCTACGAGCAGTACTTC. It translates to CASRNTQTRRSSYEQYF. The chain recombines TRBV5-1 with TRBJ2-7; no reliable D call. This CDR3 region has 17 residues. Germline V gene sequence: CDR1 SGHRS, CDR2 YFSETQ. Trimming stripped 5 bases from V and 0 bases from J, with 21 bases between.

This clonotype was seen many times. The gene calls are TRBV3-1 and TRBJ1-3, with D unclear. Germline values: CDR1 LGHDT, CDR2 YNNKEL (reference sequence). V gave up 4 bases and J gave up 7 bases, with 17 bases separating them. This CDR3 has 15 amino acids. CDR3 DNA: TGTGCCAGCAGCCCCCCCGGGCCCCCCGGGAACACCATATATTTT. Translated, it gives CASSPPGPPGNTIYF.

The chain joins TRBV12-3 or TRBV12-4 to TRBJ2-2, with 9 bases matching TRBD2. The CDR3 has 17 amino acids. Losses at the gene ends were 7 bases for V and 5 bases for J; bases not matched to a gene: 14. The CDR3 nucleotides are TGTGCCAGCACCACCTCCCGCGGGAGGGCTTATACCGGGGAGCTGTTTTTT. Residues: CASTTSRGRAYTGELFF.

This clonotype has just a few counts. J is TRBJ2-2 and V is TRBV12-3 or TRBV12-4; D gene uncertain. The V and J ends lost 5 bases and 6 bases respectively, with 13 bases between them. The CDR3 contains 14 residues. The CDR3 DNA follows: TGTGCCAGCAGTCCAGACGTAGGACCCGGGGAGCTGTTTTTT. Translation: CASSPDVGPGELFF.

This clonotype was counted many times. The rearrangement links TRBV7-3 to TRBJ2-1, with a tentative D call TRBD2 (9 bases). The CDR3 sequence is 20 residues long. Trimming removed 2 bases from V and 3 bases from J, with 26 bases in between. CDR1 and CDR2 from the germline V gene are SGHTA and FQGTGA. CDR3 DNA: TGTGCCAGCAGCTTATCAGGGGGCGGGAGGGCCTTGGGAAGCTACAATGAGCAGTTCTTC. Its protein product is CASSLSGGGRALGSYNEQFF.

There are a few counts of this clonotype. The CDR3 loop is CATSDLRTTGELFF. The CDR3 region has the DNA TGTGCCACCAGTGATTTACGGACCACCGGGGAGCTGTTTTTT. The chain combines TRBV24-1 with TRBJ2-2, with D unresolved. V was shortened by 1 base and J by 4 bases, with 6 bases between the two germline ends. Germline values: CDR1 KGHDR, CDR2 SFDVKD. This CDR3 has 14 amino acids.

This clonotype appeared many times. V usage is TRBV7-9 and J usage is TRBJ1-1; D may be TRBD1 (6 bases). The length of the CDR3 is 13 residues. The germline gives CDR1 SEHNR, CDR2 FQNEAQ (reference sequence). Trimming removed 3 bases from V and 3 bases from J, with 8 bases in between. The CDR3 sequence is CASSFYRDTEAFF. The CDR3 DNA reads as TGTGCCAGCAGCTTTTACAGGGACACTGAAGCTTTCTTT.

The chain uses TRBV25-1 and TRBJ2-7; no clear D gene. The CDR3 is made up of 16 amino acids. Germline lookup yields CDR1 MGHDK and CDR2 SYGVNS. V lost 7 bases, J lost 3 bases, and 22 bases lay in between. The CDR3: CASTPNGPLKLYEQYF. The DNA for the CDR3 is TGTGCCAGCACCCCGAACGGACCCCTGAAGCTCTACGAGCAGTACTTC.

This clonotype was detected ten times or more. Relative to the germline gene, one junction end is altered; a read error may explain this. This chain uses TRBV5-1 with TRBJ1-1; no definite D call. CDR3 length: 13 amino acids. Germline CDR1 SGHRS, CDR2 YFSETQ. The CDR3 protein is CASSLGLNTEAFF. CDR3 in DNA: TGTGCCAGCAGCCTCGGTCTGAACACTGAAGCTTTCTTT.

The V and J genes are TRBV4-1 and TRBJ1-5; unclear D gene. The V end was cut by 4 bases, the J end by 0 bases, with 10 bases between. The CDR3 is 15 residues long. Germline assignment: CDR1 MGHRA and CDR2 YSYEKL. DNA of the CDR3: TGCGCCAGCAGCCCCCGACTGACTAGCAATCAGCCCCAGCATTTT. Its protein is CASSPRLTSNQPQHF.

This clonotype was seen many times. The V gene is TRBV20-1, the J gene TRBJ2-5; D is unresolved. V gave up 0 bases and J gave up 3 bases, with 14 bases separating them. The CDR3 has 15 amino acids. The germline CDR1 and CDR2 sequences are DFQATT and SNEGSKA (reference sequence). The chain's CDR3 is CSARDRRVVEETQYF. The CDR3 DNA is TGCAGTGCTAGAGATCGCCGAGTAGTGGAAGAGACCCAGTACTTC.

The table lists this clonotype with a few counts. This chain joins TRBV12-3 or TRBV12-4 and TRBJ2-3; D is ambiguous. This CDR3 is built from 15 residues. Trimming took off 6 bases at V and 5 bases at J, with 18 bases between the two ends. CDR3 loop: CASSYILTPVDTQYF. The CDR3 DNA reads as TGTGCCAGCAGCTATATCCTTACGCCGGTAGATACGCAGTATTTT.

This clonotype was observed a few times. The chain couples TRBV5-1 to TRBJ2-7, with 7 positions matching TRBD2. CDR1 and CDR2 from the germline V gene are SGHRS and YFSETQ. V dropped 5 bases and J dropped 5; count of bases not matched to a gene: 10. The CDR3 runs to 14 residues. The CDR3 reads CASRALADNHEQYF. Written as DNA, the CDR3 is TGCGCCAGCAGAGCTCTAGCGGATAACCACGAGCAGTACTTC. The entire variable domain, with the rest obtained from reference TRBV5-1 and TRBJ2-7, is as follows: KAGVTQTPRYLIKTRGQQVTLSCSPISGHRSVSWYQQTPGQGLQFLFEYFSETQRNKGNFPGRFSGRQFSNSRSEMNVSTLELGDSALYLCASRALADNHEQYFGPGTRLTVT.

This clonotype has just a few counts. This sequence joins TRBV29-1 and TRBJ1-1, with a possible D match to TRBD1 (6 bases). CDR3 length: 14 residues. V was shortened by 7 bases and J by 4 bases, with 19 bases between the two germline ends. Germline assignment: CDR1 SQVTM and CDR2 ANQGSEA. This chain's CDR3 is CSAQGSWDSTEAFF. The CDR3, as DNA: TGCAGCGCTCAGGGGAGTTGGGATAGCACTGAAGCTTTCTTT.

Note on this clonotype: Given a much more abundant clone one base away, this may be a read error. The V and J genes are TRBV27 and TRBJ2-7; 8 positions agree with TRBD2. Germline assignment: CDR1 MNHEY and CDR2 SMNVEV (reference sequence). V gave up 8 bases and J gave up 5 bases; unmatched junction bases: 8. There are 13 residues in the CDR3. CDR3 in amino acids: CASRASGFHEQYF. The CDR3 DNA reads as TGTGCCAGCCGGGCTAGCGGGTTCCACGAGCAGTACTTC.

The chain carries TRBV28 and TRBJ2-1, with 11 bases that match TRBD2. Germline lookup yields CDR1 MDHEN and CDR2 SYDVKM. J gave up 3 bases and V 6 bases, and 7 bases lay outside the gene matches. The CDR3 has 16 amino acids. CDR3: CASRMIAGGNYNEQFF. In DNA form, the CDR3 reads TGTGCCAGCAGGATGATAGCGGGAGGGAACTACAATGAGCAGTTCTTC.

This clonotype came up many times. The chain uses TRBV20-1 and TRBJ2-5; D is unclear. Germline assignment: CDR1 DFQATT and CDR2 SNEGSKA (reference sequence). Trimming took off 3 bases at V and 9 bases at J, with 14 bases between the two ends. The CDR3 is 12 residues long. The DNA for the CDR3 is TGCAGTGCTAGGGGTGGATTCCGGGCCCAGTACTTC. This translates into CSARGGFRAQYF.

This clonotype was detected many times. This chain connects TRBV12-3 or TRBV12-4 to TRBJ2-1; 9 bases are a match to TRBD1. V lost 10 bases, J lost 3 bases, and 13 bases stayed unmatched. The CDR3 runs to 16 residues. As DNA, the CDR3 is TGTGCCACACGTCAGGGGACAGGGAATAGCTACAATGAGCAGTTCTTC. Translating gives CATRQGTGNSYNEQFF.

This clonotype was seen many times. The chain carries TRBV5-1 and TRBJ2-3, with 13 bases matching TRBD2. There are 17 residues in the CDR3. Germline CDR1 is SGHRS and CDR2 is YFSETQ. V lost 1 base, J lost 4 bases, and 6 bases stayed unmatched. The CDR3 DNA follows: TGCGCCAGCAGCTTGCGGACTAGCGGGAGTGCGCCAGATACGCAGTATTTT. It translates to CASSLRTSGSAPDTQYF.

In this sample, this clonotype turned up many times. CDR3 bases: TGTGCCAGCAGTGCGAGGGCCGGGAATGAAAATGAGCAGTTCTTC. Its protein is CASSARAGNENEQFF. V usage is TRBV12-3 or TRBV12-4 and J usage is TRBJ2-1; the D gene is possibly TRBD2 (5 bases). The V end was cut by 5 bases, the J end by 7 bases, with 18 bases between. The CDR3 consists of 15 residues.

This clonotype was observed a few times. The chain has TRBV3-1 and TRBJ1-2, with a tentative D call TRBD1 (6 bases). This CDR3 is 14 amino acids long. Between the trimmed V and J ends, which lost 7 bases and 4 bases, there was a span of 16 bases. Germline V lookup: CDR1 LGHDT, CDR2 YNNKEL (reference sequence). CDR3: CASTITTGSYGYTF. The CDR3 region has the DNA TGTGCCAGCACGATTACCACAGGGAGCTATGGCTACACCTTC. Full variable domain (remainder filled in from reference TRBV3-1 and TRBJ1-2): DTAVSQTPKYLVTQMGNDKSIKCEQNLGHDTMYWYKQDSKKFLKIMFSYNNKELIINETVPNRFSPKSPDKAHLNLHINSLELGDSAVYFCASTITTGSYGYTFGSGTRLTVV.

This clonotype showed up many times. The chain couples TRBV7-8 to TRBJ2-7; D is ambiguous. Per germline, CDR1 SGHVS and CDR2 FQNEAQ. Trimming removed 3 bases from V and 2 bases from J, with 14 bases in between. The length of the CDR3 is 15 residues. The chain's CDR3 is CASSFPGRRTYEQYF. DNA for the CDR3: TGTGCCAGCAGCTTTCCAGGACGCCGCACCTACGAGCAGTACTTC. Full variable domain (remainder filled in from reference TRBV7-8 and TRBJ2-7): GAGVSQSPRYKVAKRGQDVALRCDPISGHVSLFWYQQALGQGPEFLTYFQNEAQLDKSGLPSDRFFAERPEGSVSTLKIQRTQQEDSAVYLCASSFPGRRTYEQYFGPGTRLTVT.